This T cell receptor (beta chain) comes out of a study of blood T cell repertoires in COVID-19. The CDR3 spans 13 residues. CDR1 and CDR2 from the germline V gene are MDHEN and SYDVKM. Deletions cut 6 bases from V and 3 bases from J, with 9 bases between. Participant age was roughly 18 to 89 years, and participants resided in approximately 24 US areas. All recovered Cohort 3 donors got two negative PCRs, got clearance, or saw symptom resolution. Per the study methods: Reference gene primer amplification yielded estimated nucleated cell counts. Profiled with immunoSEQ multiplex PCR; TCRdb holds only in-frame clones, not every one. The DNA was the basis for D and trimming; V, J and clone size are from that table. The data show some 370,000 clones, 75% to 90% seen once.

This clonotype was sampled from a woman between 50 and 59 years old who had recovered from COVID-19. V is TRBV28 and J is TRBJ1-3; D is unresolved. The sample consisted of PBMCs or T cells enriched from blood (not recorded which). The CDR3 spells CASSVGSGNTIYF. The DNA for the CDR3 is TGTGCCAGCAGCGTAGGGAGTGGAAACACCATATATTTT.